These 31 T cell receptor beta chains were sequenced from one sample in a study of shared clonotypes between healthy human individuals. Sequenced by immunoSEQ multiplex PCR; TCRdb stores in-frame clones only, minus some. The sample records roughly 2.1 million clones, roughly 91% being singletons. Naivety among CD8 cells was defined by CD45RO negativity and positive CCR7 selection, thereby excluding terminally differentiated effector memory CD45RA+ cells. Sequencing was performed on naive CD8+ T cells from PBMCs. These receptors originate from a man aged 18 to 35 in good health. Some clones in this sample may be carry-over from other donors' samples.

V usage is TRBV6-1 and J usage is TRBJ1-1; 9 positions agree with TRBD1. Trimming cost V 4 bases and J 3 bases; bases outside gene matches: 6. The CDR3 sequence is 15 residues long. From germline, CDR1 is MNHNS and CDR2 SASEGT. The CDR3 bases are TGTGCCAGCAGTGTACGGACAGGGGTCGACACTGAAGCTTTCTTT. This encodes CASSVRTGVDTEAFF.

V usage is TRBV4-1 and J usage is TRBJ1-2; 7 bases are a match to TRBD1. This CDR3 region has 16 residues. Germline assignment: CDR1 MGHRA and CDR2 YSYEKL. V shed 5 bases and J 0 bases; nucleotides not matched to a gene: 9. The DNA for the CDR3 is TGCGCCAGCAGCTACCTGAGACAGGGAGCTAACTATGGCTACACCTTC. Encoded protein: CASSYLRQGANYGYTF.

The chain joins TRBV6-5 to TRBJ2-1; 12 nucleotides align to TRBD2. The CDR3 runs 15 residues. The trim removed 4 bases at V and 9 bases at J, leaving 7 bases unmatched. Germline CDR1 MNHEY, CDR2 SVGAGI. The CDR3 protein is CASSWTSGEVGEQFF. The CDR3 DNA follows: TGTGCCAGCAGTTGGACTAGCGGGGAGGTAGGTGAGCAGTTCTTC.

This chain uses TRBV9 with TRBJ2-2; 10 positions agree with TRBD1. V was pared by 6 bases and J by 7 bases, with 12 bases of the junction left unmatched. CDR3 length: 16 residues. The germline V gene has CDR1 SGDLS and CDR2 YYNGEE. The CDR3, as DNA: TGTGCCAGCACCTTAGCCGGGACAGGGGTCGTCGGGGAGCTGTTTTTT. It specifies CASTLAGTGVVGELFF. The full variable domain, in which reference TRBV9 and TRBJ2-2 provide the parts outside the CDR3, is DSGVTQTPKHLITATGQRVTLRCSPRSGDLSVYWYQQSLDQGLQFLIQYYNGEERAKGNILERFSAQQFPDLHSELNLSSLELGDSALYFCASTLAGTGVVGELFFGEGSRLTVL.

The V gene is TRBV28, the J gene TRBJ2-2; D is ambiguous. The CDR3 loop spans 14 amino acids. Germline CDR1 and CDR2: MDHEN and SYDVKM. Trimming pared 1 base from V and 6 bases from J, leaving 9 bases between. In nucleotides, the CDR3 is TGTGCCAGCAGTTTATCCGCGCGGCCCGGGGAGCTGTTTTTT. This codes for CASSLSARPGELFF.

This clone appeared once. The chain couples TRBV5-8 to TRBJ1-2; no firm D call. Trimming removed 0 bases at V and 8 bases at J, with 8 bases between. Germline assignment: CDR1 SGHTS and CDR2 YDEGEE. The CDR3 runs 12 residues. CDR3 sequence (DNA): TGTGCCAGCAGCTTGGGGCAGCGGGGCTACACCTTC. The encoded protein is CASSLGQRGYTF.

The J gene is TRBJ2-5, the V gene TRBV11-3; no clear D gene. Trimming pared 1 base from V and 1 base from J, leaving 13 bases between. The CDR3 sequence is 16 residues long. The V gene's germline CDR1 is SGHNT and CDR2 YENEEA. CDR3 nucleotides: TGTGCCAGCAGCTTAGGCCCCAGAGACCCCCAAGAGACCCAGTACTTC. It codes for CASSLGPRDPQETQYF.

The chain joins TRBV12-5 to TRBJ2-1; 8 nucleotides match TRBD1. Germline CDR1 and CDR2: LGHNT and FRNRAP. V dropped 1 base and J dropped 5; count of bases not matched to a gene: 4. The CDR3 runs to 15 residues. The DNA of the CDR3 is TGTGCTAGTGGTTTGGGGACAGGGATACACAATGAGCAGTTCTTC. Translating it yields CASGLGTGIHNEQFF.

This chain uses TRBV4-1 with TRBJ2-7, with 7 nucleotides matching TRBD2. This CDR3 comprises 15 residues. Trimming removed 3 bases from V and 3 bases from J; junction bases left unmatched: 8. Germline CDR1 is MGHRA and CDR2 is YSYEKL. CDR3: CASSHLGASGYEQYF. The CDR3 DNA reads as TGCGCCAGCAGCCACCTAGGGGCTAGCGGCTACGAGCAGTACTTC.

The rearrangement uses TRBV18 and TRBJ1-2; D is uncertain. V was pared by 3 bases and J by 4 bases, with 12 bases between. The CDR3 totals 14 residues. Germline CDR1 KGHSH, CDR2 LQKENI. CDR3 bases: TGTGCCAGCTCACCCGGCGGAAGAGGCTATGGCTACACCTTC. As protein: CASSPGGRGYGYTF. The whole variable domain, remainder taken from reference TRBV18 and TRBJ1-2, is NAGVMQNPRHLVRRRGQEARLRCSPMKGHSHVYWYRQLPEEGLKFMVYLQKENIIDESGMPKERFSAEFPKEGPSILRIQQVVRGDSAAYFCASSPGGRGYGYTFGSGTRLTVV.

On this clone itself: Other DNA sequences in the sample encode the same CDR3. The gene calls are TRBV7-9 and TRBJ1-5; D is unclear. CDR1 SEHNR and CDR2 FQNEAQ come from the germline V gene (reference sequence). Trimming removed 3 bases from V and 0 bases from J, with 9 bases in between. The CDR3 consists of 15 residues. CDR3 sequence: CASSLGSYSNQPQHF. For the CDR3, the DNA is TGTGCCAGCAGCTTGGGCAGTTATAGCAATCAGCCCCAGCATTTT.

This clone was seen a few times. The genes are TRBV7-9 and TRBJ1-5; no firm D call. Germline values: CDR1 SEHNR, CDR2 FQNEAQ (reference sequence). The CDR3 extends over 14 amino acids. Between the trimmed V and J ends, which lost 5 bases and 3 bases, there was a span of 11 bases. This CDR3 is CASSPQAHNQPQHF. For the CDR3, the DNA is TGTGCCAGCAGCCCGCAGGCCCACAATCAGCCCCAGCATTTT.

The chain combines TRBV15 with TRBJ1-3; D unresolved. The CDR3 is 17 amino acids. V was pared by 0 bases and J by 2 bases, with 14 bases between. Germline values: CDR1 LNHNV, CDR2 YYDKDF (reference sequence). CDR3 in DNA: TGTGCCACCAGCAGAGATTCTTACGGCGCCACTGGAAACACCATATATTTT. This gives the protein CATSRDSYGATGNTIYF.

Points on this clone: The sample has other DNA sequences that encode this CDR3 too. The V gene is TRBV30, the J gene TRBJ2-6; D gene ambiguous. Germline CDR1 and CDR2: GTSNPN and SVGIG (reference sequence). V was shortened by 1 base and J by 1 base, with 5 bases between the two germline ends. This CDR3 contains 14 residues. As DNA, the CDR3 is TGTGCCTGGAGTGGGGGTTCTGGGGCCAACGTCCTGACTTTC. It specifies CAWSGGSGANVLTF.

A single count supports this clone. CDR3 sequence (DNA): TGCGCCAGCAGAGCAACATGGGGGAATTACGGGCCTGACGACACTGAAGCTTTCTTT. Its protein is CASRATWGNYGPDDTEAFF. The chain employs TRBV5-1 and TRBJ1-1, with D perhaps TRBD1 (5 bases). Germline assignment: CDR1 SGHRS and CDR2 YFSETQ. V lost 5 bases and J 3 bases, leaving 29 bases between the germline ends. This CDR3 is 19 amino acids long.

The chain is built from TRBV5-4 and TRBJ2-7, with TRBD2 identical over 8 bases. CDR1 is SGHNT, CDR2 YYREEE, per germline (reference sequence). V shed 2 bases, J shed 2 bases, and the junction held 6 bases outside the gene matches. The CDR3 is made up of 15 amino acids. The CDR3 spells CASSFWTSLPYEQYF. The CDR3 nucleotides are TGTGCCAGCAGCTTCTGGACTAGCCTCCCCTACGAGCAGTACTTC.

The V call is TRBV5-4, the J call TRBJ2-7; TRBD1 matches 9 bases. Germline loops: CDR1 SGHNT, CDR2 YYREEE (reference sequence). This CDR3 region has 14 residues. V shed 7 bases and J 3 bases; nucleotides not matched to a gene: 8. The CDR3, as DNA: TGTGCCAGCGGCATGGGACAGGGTTTCTACGAGCAGTACTTC. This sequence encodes CASGMGQGFYEQYF.

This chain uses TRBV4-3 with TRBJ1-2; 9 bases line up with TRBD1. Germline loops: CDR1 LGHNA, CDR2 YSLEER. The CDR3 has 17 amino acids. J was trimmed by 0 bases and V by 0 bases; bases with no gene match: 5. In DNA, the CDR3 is TGCGCCAGCAGCCAAGATTGGAGACAGGGGGCTAACTATGGCTACACCTTC. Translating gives CASSQDWRQGANYGYTF.

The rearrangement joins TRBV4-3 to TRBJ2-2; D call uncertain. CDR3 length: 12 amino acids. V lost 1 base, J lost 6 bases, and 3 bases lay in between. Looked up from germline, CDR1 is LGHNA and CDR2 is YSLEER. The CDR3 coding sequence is TGCGCCAGCAGCCAAGTCCCCGGGGAGCTGTTTTTT. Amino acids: CASSQVPGELFF.

This CDR3 reads CASSLYTSGANVLTF. The CDR3 DNA reads TGTGCCAGCAGTTTATACACCTCTGGGGCCAACGTCCTGACTTTC. This chain uses TRBV27 with TRBJ2-6, with unresolved D. The V and J ends lost 1 base and 0 bases respectively, with 4 bases between them. This CDR3 region has 15 residues. Germline V gives CDR1 MNHEY, CDR2 SMNVEV (reference sequence).

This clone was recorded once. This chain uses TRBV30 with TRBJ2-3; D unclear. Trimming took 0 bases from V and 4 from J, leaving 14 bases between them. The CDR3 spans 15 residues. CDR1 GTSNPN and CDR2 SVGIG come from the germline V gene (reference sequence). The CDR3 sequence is CAWSVETFLSDTQYF. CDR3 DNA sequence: TGTGCCTGGAGTGTAGAGACTTTCCTTTCAGATACGCAGTATTTT. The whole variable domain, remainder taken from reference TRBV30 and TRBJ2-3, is SQTIHQWPATLVQPVGSPLSLECTVEGTSNPNLYWYRQAAGRGLQLLFYSVGIGQISSEVPQNLSASRPQDRQFILSSKKLLLSDSGFYLCAWSVETFLSDTQYFGPGTRLTVL.

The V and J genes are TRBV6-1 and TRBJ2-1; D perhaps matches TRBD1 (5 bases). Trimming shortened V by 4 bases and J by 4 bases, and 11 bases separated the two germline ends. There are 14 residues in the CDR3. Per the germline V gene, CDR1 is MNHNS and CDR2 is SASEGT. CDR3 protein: CASSVTRQYNEQFF. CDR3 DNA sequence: TGTGCCAGCAGTGTAACCAGACAGTACAATGAGCAGTTCTTC.

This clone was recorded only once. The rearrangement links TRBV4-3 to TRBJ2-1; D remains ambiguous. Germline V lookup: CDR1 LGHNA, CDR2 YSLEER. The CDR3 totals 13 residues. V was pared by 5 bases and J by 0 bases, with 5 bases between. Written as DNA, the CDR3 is TGCGCCAGCAGCACGAGCTCCTACAATGAGCAGTTCTTC. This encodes CASSTSSYNEQFF.

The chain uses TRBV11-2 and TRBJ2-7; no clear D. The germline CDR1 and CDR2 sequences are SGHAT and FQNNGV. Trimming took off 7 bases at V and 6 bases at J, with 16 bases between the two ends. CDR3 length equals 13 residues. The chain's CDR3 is CASTDSGTFEQYF. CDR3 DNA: TGTGCCAGCACCGACTCGGGCACATTCGAGCAGTACTTC. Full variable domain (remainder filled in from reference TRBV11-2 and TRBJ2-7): EAGVAQSPRYKIIEKRQSVAFWCNPISGHATLYWYQQILGQGPKLLIQFQNNGVVDDSQLPKDRFSAERLKGVDSTLKIQPAKLEDSAVYLCASTDSGTFEQYFGPGTRLTVT.

CDR3 sequence (DNA): TGTGCCAGCAACCTCCGTCGGGCCCAATTCGACTACGAGCAGTACTTC. Its translation is CASNLRRAQFDYEQYF. V gene TRBV5-4 combines with J gene TRBJ2-7, with D unclear. CDR3 length equals 16 residues. CDR1 is SGHNT, CDR2 YYREEE, per germline (reference sequence). Trimming left V 6 bases short and J 3 bases short, with 22 bases between. Drawing the rest from reference TRBV5-4 and TRBJ2-7, the complete variable domain is ETGVTQSPTHLIKTRGQQVTLRCSSQSGHNTVSWYQQALGQGPQFIFQYYREEENGRGNFPPRFSGLQFPNYSSELNVNALELDDSALYLCASNLRRAQFDYEQYFGPGTRLTVT.

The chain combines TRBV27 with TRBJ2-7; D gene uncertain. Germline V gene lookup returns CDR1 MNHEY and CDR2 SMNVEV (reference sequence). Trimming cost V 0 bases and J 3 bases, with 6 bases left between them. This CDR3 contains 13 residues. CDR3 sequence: CASSLSKYYEQYF. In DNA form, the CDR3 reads TGTGCCAGCAGTTTATCAAAATACTACGAGCAGTACTTC.

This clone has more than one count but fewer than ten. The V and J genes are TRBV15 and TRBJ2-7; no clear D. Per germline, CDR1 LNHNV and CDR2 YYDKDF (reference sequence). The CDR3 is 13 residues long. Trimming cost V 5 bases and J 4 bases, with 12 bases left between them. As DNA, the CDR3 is TGTGCCACCAGCCGAACGGGCCGTTACGAGCAGTACTTC. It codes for CATSRTGRYEQYF.

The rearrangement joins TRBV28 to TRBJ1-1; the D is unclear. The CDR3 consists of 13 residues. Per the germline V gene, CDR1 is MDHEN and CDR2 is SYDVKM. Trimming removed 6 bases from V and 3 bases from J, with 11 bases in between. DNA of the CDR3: TGTGCCAGCAGGACCCGTTATGACACTGAAGCTTTCTTT. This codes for CASRTRYDTEAFF.

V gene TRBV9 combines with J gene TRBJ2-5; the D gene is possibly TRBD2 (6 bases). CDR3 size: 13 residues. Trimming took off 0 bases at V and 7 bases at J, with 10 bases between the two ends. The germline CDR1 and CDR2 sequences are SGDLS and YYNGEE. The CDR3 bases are TGTGCCAGCAGCGTAGGCCAGGAGGGGACCCAGTACTTC. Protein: CASSVGQEGTQYF.

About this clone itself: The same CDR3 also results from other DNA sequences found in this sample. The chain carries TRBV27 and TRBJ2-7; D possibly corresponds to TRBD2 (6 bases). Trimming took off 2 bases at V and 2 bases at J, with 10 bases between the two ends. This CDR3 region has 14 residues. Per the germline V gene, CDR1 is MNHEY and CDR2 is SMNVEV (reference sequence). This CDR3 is CASSLGTSPYEQYF. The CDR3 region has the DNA TGTGCCAGCAGTTTAGGGACTTCCCCCTACGAGCAGTACTTC.

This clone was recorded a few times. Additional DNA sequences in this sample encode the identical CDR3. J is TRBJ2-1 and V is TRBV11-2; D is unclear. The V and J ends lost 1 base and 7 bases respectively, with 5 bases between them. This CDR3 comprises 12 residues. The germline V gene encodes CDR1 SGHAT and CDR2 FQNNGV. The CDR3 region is CASSLGQNEQFF. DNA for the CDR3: TGTGCCAGCAGCTTAGGTCAAAATGAGCAGTTCTTC.